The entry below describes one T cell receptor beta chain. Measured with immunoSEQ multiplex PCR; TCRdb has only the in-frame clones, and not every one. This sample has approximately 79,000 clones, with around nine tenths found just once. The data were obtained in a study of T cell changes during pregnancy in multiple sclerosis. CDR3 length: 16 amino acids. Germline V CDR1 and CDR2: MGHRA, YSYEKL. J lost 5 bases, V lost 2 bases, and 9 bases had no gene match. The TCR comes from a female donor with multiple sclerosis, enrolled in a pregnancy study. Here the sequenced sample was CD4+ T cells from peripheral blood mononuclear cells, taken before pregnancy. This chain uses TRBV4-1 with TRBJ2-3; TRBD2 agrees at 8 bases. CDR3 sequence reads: CASSQFSGGVRDTQYF. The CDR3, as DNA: TGCGCCAGCAGCCAATTCTCCGGGGGGGTTAGAGATACGCAGTATTTT.